The 9 T cell receptor beta chains below were found in one sample sequenced in a study of tumor-infiltrating lymphocytes in primary liver carcinoma. Researchers generated TCR beta cDNA from about 500 ng of total RNA, relying on a constant-region primer. Amplification in three nested multiplex PCR rounds with slightly modified ARM-PCR gave rise to TCR beta libraries. Primers for the first two PCR rounds were TRBV1-TRBV30 forward primers and a C-beta reverse primer (about 11 cycles per round). TCRdb re-called the multiplex PCR reads with MiXCR, one entry per CDR3 protein. This sample has 150,000 to 200,000 distinct CDR3 sequences, with about 60% found just once. Germline DNA was also extracted, and blood RNA derived from unsorted whole blood. The sequencing sample was made of peripheral blood. These receptors were taken from a man between 40 and 49 years old with primary liver carcinoma and hepatitis B virus infection.

A word on this clonotype: A junction boundary mismatches the germline segment, possibly from a read error. The rearrangement uses TRBV6-9 and TRBJ1-6; D uncertain. This CDR3 contains 11 residues. Looked up from germline, CDR1 is MNHGY and CDR2 is SVAAGI. CDR3 nucleotide sequence: TGTGCCAGCAGTTATATTTCACCCCTCCACTTT. It codes for CASSYISPLHF.

Regarding this clonotype: This clone may be a read error of a much larger clone one base away. This chain uses TRBV11-1 with TRBJ2-5; a possible D gene is TRBD2 (5 bases). The CDR3 consists of 13 residues. Germline-derived CDR1 and CDR2 are SGHAT and FQDESV (reference sequence). The CDR3 spells CASTLGGQETLNF. CDR3 sequence (DNA): TGTGCCAGCACTCTGGGCGGGCAAGAGACCCTGAACTTC.

As for this clonotype: A much larger clone lies one base from this, so it may be a read error. The chain is built from TRBV10-2 and TRBJ2-1; 13 bases line up with TRBD2. Per the germline V gene, CDR1 is WSHSY and CDR2 is SAAADI. The CDR3 length is 14 residues. The CDR3 DNA is TGCGACACCCGACTAGCGGGAGGCTACAATGAGCAGTTCTTC. It codes for CDTRLAGGYNEQFF.

On this clonotype: Given a much more abundant clone one base away, this may be a read error. This chain connects TRBV6-1 to TRBJ1-5; D is unclear. The CDR3 is 16 residues long. Looked up from germline, CDR1 is MNHNS and CDR2 is SASEGT. CDR3: CASSEVYSGSSQPQHF. The CDR3 bases are TGTGCCAGCAGTGAAGTGTACAGTGGGAGCAGTCAGCCCCAGCATTTT.

Comment on this clonotype: A read error may be the cause here, since a much bigger clone is one base away. The rearrangement uses TRBV29-1 and TRBJ2-1; possible D gene TRBD2, 6 bases. Germline CDR1 and CDR2: SQVTM and ANQGSEA. Trimming cost V 6 bases and J 6 bases, with 15 bases left between them. CDR3 length: 13 amino acids. The CDR3 region has the DNA TGCAGCGTCGAACGGGAGAGCGGCAATGAGCAGTTCTTC. Its translation: CSVERESGNEQFF.

A remark on this clonotype: The junction differs from germline at one of its ends, possibly a read error. V gene TRBV11-2 combines with J gene TRBJ2-7; D gene unclear. The CDR3 sequence is 12 residues long. Germline V gene sequence: CDR1 SGHAT, CDR2 FQNNGV. The CDR3 nucleotides are TGTGCAAGCAGCCTCGGTTCTTACAAGCAGTACTTC. Its translation is CASSLGSYKQYF.

This clonotype was detected a few times. The CDR3 bases are TGCAGCGTTTTGGAGGGACAAACCTTGAACACCGGGGAGCTGTTTTTT. Translated, it gives CSVLEGQTLNTGELFF. The V call is TRBV29-1, the J call TRBJ2-2; the D gene could be TRBD1 or TRBD2 (6 bases each). Germline-derived CDR1 and CDR2 are SQVTM and ANQGSEA. The CDR3 has 16 amino acids. V was cut by 5 bases and J by 1 base, with 17 bases left in between.

This clonotype has a count of ten or more. The chain couples TRBV12-3 or TRBV12-4 to TRBJ2-1; 7 bases line up with TRBD1. The CDR3 has 13 amino acids. With V trimmed by 6 bases and J by 8 bases, 7 bases remained unmatched. CDR3 amino acids: CASSTGEIHEQFF. Here the CDR3 DNA reads TGTGCCAGCAGCACAGGGGAAATCCATGAGCAGTTCTTC.

As to this clonotype: Since a much larger clone is just one base distant, this may be a read error. In DNA, the CDR3 is TGCAGCGTTGCCATAGGGGGGGCCTACAATGAGCAGTTCTTC. Its translation is CSVAIGGAYNEQFF. The V gene is TRBV29-1, the J gene TRBJ2-1, with D possibly being TRBD2 (7 bases). V was pared by 4 bases and J by 2 bases, with 12 bases between. This CDR3 is 14 amino acids long. Germline assignment: CDR1 SQVTM and CDR2 ANQGSEA.